Below, one TCR beta chain is given with its context. Its antigen is undetermined. Repertoires were generated with immunoSEQ multiplex PCR, while TCRdb's copy carries only in-frame clones and drops some. Of approximately 2,300,000 clones in the sample, 92% were seen once. This specimen belongs to a study of shared clonotypes between healthy human individuals. Study results and caveats: Among a few donors, 4.5% to 5.5% of naive CD4 clonotypes were found in common. The study found lower generation probabilities in non-shared clonotypes than in those shared by all four donors.

V was clipped by 1 base and J by 11 bases, with 15 bases between them. Germline CDR1 is SGHNT and CDR2 is YENEEA. The CDR3 consists of 14 residues. Sequencing used naive CD4+ T cells from PBMCs. The subset here: CD45RA+ positively selected. The chain carries TRBV11-3 and TRBJ2-1; weak D call: TRBD2 (6 bases). The TCR originated in a man younger than 35 in good health. Some clones in this sample may be carry-over from other donors' samples. The CDR3 nucleotides are TGTGCCAGCAGCTTAGGCGGGGCAGCCCCCCAGCAGTTCTTC. The encoded protein is CASSLGGAAPQQFF.